The rows below give T cell receptor beta chains drawn from one sample of a study of T cell responses to AZD1222 COVID-19 vaccine. Libraries were prepared by immunoSEQ multiplex PCR; TCRdb keeps only in-frame clonotypes and omits some of them. This table has fewer than 85,000 clones, roughly nine tenths appearing once. This material consisted of peripheral blood, taken on day 0 of AZD1222 vaccination. The receptors shown here come from an adult in good health. Both conserved end residues are part of each CDR3. A D gene is named only where the DNA matches it firmly. Size is omitted from some rows. Given values are once, few, many or a class for expanded clones.

>TRBV3-1/TRBV3-2|.|TRBD2|TRBJ2-1
CASSPTGTSGRREQFF
TGTGCCAGCAGCCCGACGGGGACTAGCGGGAGGCGTGAGCAGTTCTTC
>TRBV28|.|.|TRBJ2-4
CASSLFTGLVGQNIQYF
TGTGCCAGCAGTTTATTCACAGGGTTGGTCGGACAAAACATTCAGTACTTC
>TRBV29-1|.|TRBD2|TRBJ2-3
CSVELAGGSDTQYF
TGCAGCGTTGAACTAGCGGGAGGTTCAGATACGCAGTATTTT
>TRBV28|.|.|TRBJ1-6
CASSPPLLTHYNSPLHF
TGTGCCAGCAGTCCTCCCCTCCTTACCCATTATAATTCACCCCTCCACTTT
>TRBV2|.|.|TRBJ1-1
CATFPQGVTEAFF
TGTGCCACCTTTCCCCAAGGTGTCACTGAAGCTTTCTTT
>TRBV25-1|.|TRBD1|TRBJ1-1
CASSRQGVMNTEAFF
TGTGCCAGCAGTAGACAGGGGGTTATGAACACTGAAGCTTTCTTT
>TRBV6-6|once|.|TRBJ2-4
CASTGLGIQYF
TGTGCCAGCACCGGGCTGGGGATTCAGTACTTC
>TRBV11-2|.|TRBD2|TRBJ2-5
CASSPYTRRGGQETQYF
TGTGCCAGCAGCCCCTACACGAGGAGGGGAGGGCAAGAGACCCAGTACTTC
>TRBV7-9|.|.|TRBJ2-7
CASSSTYEQYF
TGTGCCAGCAGCTCCACCTACGAGCAGTACTTC
>TRBV11-2|.|.|TRBJ1-2
CASSLAPADPGYTF
TGTGCCAGCAGCTTAGCCCCAGCCGACCCCGGCTACACCTTC
>TRBV7-2|.|.|TRBJ2-7
CASSLEGVSEQYF
TGTGCCAGCAGCTTAGAGGGCGTCTCCGAGCAGTACTTC
>TRBV10-1|.|TRBD2|TRBJ2-7
CASSEGLGGYYEQYF
TGCGCCAGCAGTGAGGGACTAGGCGGCTACTACGAGCAGTACTTC
>TRBV6-6|.|TRBD1|TRBJ2-5
CASSGQGASQETQYF
TGTGCCAGCAGCGGGCAGGGGGCTTCCCAAGAGACCCAGTACTTC
>TRBV5-1|.|.|TRBJ2-5
CASSVRGERGTQYF
TGCGCCAGCAGCGTCAGGGGAGAAAGGGGGACCCAGTACTTC
>TRBV4-1|.|.|TRBJ1-6
CASSQANSPLHF
TGCGCCAGCAGCCAAGCGAATTCACCCCTCCACTTT
>TRBV27|.|TRBD1|TRBJ1-5
CASSGQGNQPQHF
TGTGCCAGCAGTGGACAGGGCAATCAGCCCCAGCATTTT
>TRBV24-1|.|TRBD2|TRBJ2-1
CATSDKSGGVSEQFF
TGTGCCACCAGTGATAAGTCGGGAGGAGTAAGTGAGCAGTTCTTC
>TRBV19|once|TRBD2|TRBJ2-7
CASSIRTSGRTYEQYF
TGTGCCAGTAGTATCCGGACTAGCGGGAGAACCTACGAGCAGTACTTC
>TRBV11-2|.|.|TRBJ1-5
CASSLTDGNQPQHF
TGTGCCAGCAGCTTGACAGACGGCAATCAGCCCCAGCATTTT
>TRBV28|.|TRBD2|TRBJ2-5
CASTLGTSGETQYF
TGTGCCAGCACTCTCGGGACTAGCGGCGAGACCCAGTACTTC
>TRBV18|.|TRBD1|TRBJ2-7
CASSLGQGEGEQYF
TGTGCCAGCTCACTCGGACAGGGGGAGGGCGAGCAGTACTTC
>TRBV5-1|.|.|TRBJ1-4
CASSLGGRSDEKLFF
TGCGCCAGCAGCTTGGGAGGCAGGAGCGATGAAAAACTGTTTTTT
>TRBV28|.|.|TRBJ2-7
CASSSQSSYEQYF
TGTGCCAGCAGTTCACAGAGCTCCTACGAGCAGTACTTC
>TRBV6-2/TRBV6-3|.|TRBD2|TRBJ2-1
CASSPRLAGRNEQFF
TGTGCCAGCAGTCCCCGACTAGCTGGGCGCAATGAGCAGTTCTTC
>TRBV7-9|.|.|TRBJ1-3
CASSLAGVNNGNTIYF
TGTGCCAGCAGCTTAGCAGGGGTTAATAATGGAAACACCATATATTTT
>TRBV10-3|.|TRBD2|TRBJ2-1
CAISESQREDEQFF
TGTGCCATCAGTGAGTCCCAGCGGGAGGATGAGCAGTTCTTC
>TRBV14|.|.|TRBJ2-3
CASSQAPGSQYF
TGTGCCAGCAGCCAAGCACCGGGATCGCAGTATTTT
>TRBV20-1|few|TRBD2|TRBJ2-7
CSASSGTAGGEQYF
TGCAGTGCTAGTTCCGGTACAGCGGGAGGTGAGCAGTACTTC
>TRBV2|.|TRBD1|TRBJ2-7
CASSGQGYEQYF
TGTGCCAGCAGCGGACAGGGCTACGAGCAGTACTTC
>TRBV2|.|.|TRBJ2-1
CASIQGSVYNEQFF
TGTGCCAGCATTCAGGGTTCTGTCTACAATGAGCAGTTCTTC
>TRBV30|.|.|TRBJ2-2
CAWIRGGTGELFF
TGTGCCTGGATCAGGGGGGGGACCGGGGAGCTGTTTTTT
>TRBV11-2|.|.|TRBJ2-5
CASSLTSAPQETQYF
TGTGCCAGCAGCTTGACCAGCGCGCCACAAGAGACCCAGTACTTC
>TRBV5-6|.|.|TRBJ2-2
CASSLNTWDLPTGELFF
TGTGCCAGCAGCTTGAACACCTGGGACTTGCCAACCGGGGAGCTGTTTTTT
>TRBV19|.|.|TRBJ1-1
CASILGTEAFF
TGTGCCAGTATATTGGGGACTGAAGCTTTCTTT
>TRBV5-6|once|.|TRBJ1-2
CASSTLTKKRGYTF
TGTGCCAGCAGCACCCTGACGAAGAAACGTGGCTACACCTTC
>TRBV28|.|.|TRBJ2-7
CASSPDSYEQYF
TGTGCCAGCAGTCCGGACTCCTACGAGCAGTACTTC
>TRBV4-3|.|TRBD2|TRBJ2-1
CASSQEVRAGGLVF
TGCGCCAGCAGCCAAGAGGTGAGAGCGGGAGGTCTGGTCTTC
>TRBV7-3|.|TRBD1|TRBJ2-5
CASSLGMGQIQETQYF
TGTGCCAGCAGCTTAGGGATGGGACAGATCCAAGAGACCCAGTACTTC
>TRBV7-2|few|.|TRBJ1-5
CASSLDTQPQHF
TGTGCCAGCAGCCTAGACACTCAGCCCCAGCATTTT
>TRBV7-3|.|TRBD1|TRBJ2-2
CASRPGQGAPGELFF
TGTGCCAGCAGGCCGGGACAGGGGGCTCCCGGGGAGCTGTTTTTT
>TRBV28|.|TRBD2|TRBJ2-1
CASSVTSGSLDEQFF
TGTGCCAGCAGTGTGACTAGCGGGAGCTTAGATGAGCAGTTCTTC
>TRBV10-3|.|.|TRBJ1-2
CAISGLQGSGYTF
TGTGCCATCAGTGGACTTCAGGGCTCTGGCTACACCTTC
>TRBV5-6|.|TRBD1|TRBJ2-7
CASSGDREYEQYF
TGTGCCAGCAGCGGGGACAGGGAATACGAGCAGTACTTC
>TRBV7-2|.|.|TRBJ2-7
CASSLGGARGTYEQYF
TGTGCCAGCAGCTTAGGAGGGGCTCGCGGGACCTACGAGCAGTACTTC
>TRBV7-2|.|TRBD2|TRBJ2-7
CASSYSGTSGYEQYF
TGTGCCAGCAGTTACTCCGGGACTAGCGGCTACGAGCAGTACTTC
>TRBV21-1|.|.|TRBJ2-7
CASNPDRGVYEQYF
TGTGCCAGCAACCCGGACAGGGGGGTTTACGAGCAGTACTTC
>TRBV6-2/TRBV6-3|.|TRBD2|TRBJ2-1
CASSQGLALYNEQFF
TGTGCCAGCAGCCAGGGACTAGCGCTCTACAATGAGCAGTTCTTC
>TRBV19|.|.|TRBJ1-4
CATREFEKLFF
TGTGCCACCAGGGAATTTGAAAAACTGTTTTTT
>TRBV9|.|.|TRBJ2-6
CASSAFSGGRSGANVLTF
TGTGCCAGCAGCGCATTTTCCGGGGGGCGCTCTGGGGCCAACGTCCTGACTTTC
>TRBV13|.|.|TRBJ1-1
CASSLGTGYTEAFF
TGTGCCAGCAGCTTAGGCACGGGCTACACTGAAGCTTTCTTT
>TRBV11-3|.|TRBD2|TRBJ2-7
CASSLTSGISYEQYF
TGTGCCAGCAGCTTAACTAGCGGGATCTCCTACGAGCAGTACTTC
>TRBV30|.|.|TRBJ1-2
CAWSWQGYGYTF
TGTGCCTGGAGTTGGCAGGGTTATGGCTACACCTTC
>TRBV6-2/TRBV6-3|.|TRBD2|TRBJ2-7
CASSYSIAGTYEQYF
TGTGCCAGCAGTTACTCTATAGCGGGAACCTACGAGCAGTACTTC
>TRBV7-8|.|.|TRBJ1-1
CASSLGVAGTVNTEAFF
TGTGCCAGCAGCTTAGGTGTAGCCGGGACGGTGAACACTGAAGCTTTCTTT
>TRBV7-9|.|.|TRBJ1-2
CASSFFHAGSYTF
TGTGCCAGCAGCTTTTTCCATGCCGGAAGCTACACCTTC
>TRBV5-1|.|.|TRBJ2-1
CASSLPDRLNNEQFF
TGCGCCAGCAGCTTGCCGGACAGACTAAACAATGAGCAGTTCTTC
>TRBV9|.|.|TRBJ2-1
CASSVEGGSSDEQFF
TGTGCCAGCAGCGTAGAGGGGGGGAGCAGCGATGAGCAGTTCTTC
>TRBV4-2|.|TRBD2|TRBJ2-1
CASSQERSTSGVNEQFF
TGTGCCAGCAGCCAAGAACGATCAACTAGCGGCGTCAATGAGCAGTTCTTC